The rows below give T cell receptor beta chains drawn from one sample of a study of memory CD8 T cells in hepatitis C reinfection. Generated by immunoSEQ multiplex PCR, the TCRdb table keeps only in-frame clones and is missing some. Recorded for this sample: almost 55 clones. The sequenced material came from HCV tetramer-positive CD8+ T cells sorted from blood. All receptors derive from a man aged 50 or older with hepatitis C virus infection. CDR3s include the opening cysteine and the closing phenylalanine or tryptophan. The D gene is left open where the match is weak. Expanded clones are given a class, and other clones once, few, many or no size at all.

CDR3nt | CDR3aa | d_gene | v_gene | len | j_gene | abundance
TGTGCCACCAGCAGAGATCGCGCGGGAGGGGGAGAGACCCAGTACTTC | CATSRDRAGGGETQYF | TRBD2 | TRBV15 | 16 | TRBJ2-5 | -
TGTGCCAGCAGACTAGGGACTAGCGGGAACAATGAGCAGTTCTTC | CASRLGTSGNNEQFF | TRBD2 | TRBV5-4 | 15 | TRBJ2-1 | once
TGTGCCAGCAATCCCTCAGCGGGAGGGCCGGGGTTGGGTGAGCAGTTCTTC | CASNPSAGGPGLGEQFF | TRBD2 | TRBV27 | 17 | TRBJ2-1 | few